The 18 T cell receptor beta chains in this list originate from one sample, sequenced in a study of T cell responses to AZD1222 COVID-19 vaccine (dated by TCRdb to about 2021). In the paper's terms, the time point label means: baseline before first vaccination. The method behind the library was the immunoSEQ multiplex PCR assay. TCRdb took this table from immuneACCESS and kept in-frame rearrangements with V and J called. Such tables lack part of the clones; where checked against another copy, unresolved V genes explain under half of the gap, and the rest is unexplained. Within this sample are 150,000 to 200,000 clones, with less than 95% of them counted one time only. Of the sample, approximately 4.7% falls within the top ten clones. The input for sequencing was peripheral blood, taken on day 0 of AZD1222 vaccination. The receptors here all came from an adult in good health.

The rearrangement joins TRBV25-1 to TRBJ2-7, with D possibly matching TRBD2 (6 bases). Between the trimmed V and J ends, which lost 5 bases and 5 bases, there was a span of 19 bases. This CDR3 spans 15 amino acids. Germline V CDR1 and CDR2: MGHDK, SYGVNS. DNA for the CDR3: TGTGCCAGCAGTCCATTTAGGACTAAGGCCCACGAGCAGTACTTC. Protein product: CASSPFRTKAHEQYF.

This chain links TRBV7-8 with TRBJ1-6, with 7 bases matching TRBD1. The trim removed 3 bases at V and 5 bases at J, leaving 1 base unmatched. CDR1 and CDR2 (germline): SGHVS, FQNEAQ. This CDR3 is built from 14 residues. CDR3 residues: CASSFRGNNSPLHF. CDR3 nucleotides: TGTGCCAGCAGCTTCAGGGGGAATAATTCACCCCTCCACTTT. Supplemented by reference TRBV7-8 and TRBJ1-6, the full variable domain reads GAGVSQSPRYKVAKRGQDVALRCDPISGHVSLFWYQQALGQGPEFLTYFQNEAQLDKSGLPSDRFFAERPEGSVSTLKIQRTQQEDSAVYLCASSFRGNNSPLHFGNGTRLTVT.

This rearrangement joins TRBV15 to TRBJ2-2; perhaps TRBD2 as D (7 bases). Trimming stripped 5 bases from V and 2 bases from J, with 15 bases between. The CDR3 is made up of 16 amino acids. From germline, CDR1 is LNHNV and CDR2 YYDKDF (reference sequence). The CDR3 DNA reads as TGTGCCACCAGCGGGCGAGCGGGGACAAACACCGGGGAGCTGTTTTTT. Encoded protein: CATSGRAGTNTGELFF.

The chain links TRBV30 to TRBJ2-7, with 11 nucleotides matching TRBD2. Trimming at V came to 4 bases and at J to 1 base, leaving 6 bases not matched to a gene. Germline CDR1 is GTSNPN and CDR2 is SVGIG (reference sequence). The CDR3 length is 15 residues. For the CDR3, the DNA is TGTGCCTGGAAGGCCGGGACTAGCGGTTCCTACGAGCAGTACTTC. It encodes CAWKAGTSGSYEQYF.

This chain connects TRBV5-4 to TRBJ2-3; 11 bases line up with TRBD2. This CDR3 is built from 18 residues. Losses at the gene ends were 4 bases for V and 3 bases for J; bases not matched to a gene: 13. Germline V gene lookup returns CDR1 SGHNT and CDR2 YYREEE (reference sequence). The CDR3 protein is CASSGGRSSGRATDTQYF. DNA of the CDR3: TGTGCCAGCAGCGGAGGGCGGAGTAGCGGGAGGGCAACAGATACGCAGTATTTT.

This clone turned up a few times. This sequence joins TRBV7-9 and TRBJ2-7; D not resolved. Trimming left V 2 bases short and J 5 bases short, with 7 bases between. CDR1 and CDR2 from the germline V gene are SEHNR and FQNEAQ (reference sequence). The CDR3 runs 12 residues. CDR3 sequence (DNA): TGTGCCAGCAGCTTAACTGGGCACGAGCAGTACTTC. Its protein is CASSLTGHEQYF.

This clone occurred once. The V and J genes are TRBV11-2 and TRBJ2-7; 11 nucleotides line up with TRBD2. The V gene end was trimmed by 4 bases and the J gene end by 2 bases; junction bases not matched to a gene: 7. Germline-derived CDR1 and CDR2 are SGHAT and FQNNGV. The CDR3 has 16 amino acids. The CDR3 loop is CASSSGTSGHTYEQYF. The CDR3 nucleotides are TGTGCCAGCAGCTCCGGGACTAGCGGACACACCTACGAGCAGTACTTC.

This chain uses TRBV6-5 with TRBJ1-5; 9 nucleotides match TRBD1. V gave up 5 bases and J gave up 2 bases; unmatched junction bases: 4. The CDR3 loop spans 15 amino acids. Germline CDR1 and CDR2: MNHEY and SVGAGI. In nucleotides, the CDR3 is TGTGCCAGCAGTAGAGGGGACAGGGGCAATCAGCCCCAGCATTTT. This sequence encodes CASSRGDRGNQPQHF.

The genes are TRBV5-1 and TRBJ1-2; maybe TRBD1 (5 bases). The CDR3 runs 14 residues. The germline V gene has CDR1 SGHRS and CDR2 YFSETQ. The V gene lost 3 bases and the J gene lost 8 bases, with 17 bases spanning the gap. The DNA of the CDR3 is TGCGCCAGCAGCTACGGGACGGACTCCGGAGGCTACACCTTC. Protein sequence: CASSYGTDSGGYTF.

In DNA, the CDR3 is TGTGCCAGCTCACCATCTCCTGGGTTAAACACTGAAGCTTTCTTT. This sequence encodes CASSPSPGLNTEAFF. V is TRBV18 and J is TRBJ1-1; D call uncertain. Germline CDR1 reads KGHSH; CDR2 reads LQKENI. The CDR3 has 15 amino acids. V was pared by 2 bases and J by 2 bases, with 12 bases between.

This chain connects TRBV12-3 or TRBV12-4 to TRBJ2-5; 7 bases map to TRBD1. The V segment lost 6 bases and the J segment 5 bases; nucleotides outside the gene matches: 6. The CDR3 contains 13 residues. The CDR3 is CASSYGTVETQYF. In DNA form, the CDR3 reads TGTGCCAGCAGCTACGGGACAGTTGAGACCCAGTACTTC.

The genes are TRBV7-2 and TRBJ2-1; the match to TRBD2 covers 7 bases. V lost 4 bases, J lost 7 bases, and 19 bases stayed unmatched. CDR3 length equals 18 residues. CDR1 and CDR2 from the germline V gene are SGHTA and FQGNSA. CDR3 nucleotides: TGTGCCAGCAGCTCCTACCCGACTGGCGGGAGTAATCGAAATGAGCAGTTCTTC. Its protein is CASSSYPTGGSNRNEQFF.

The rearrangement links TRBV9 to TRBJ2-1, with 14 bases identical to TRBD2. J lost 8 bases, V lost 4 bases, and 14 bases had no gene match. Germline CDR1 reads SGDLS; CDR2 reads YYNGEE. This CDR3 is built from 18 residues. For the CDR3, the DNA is TGTGCCAGCAGCTCCGGGACTAGCGGGAGTTGGGTCGGGGATGAGCAGTTCTTC. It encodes CASSSGTSGSWVGDEQFF.

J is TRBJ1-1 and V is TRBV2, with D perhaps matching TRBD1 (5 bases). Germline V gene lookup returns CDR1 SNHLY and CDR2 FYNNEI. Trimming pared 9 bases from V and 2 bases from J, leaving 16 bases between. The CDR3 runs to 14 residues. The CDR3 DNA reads TGTGCCAGTGGGGGGAGTGGAGATAACACTGAAGCTTTCTTT. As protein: CASGGSGDNTEAFF.

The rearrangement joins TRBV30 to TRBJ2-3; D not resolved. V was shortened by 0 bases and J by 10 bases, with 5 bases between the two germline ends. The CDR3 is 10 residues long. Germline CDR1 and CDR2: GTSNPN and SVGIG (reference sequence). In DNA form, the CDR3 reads TGTGCCTGGAGTGTACTGGCGCAGTATTTT. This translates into CAWSVLAQYF.

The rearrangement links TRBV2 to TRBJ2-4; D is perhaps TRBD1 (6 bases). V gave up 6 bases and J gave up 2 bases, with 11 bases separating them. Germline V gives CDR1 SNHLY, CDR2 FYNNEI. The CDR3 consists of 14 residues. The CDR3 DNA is TGTGCCAGCAGGGGGGCAGGCTCCAAAAACATTCAGTACTTC. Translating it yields CASRGAGSKNIQYF.

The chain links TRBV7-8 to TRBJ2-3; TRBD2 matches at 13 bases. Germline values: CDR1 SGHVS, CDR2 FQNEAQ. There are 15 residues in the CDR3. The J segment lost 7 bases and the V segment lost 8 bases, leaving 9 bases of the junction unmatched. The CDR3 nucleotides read TGTGCCAGCGGGGGCAAGACTAGCGGGAGGTATACGCAGTATTTT. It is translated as CASGGKTSGRYTQYF.

CDR3 nucleotide sequence: TGTGCCAGCACCAGGGGGGGGGCCAACGTCCTGACTTTC. This translates into CASTRGGANVLTF. The chain uses TRBV28 and TRBJ2-6; 7 bases are a match to TRBD1. The CDR3 covers 13 residues. Trimming cost V 7 bases and J 4 bases; bases outside gene matches: 1. From germline, CDR1 is MDHEN and CDR2 SYDVKM. Full variable domain (remainder filled in from reference TRBV28 and TRBJ2-6): DVKVTQSSRYLVKRTGEKVFLECVQDMDHENMFWYRQDPGLGLRLIYFSYDVKMKEKGDIPEGYSVSREKKERFSLILESASTNQTSMYLCASTRGGANVLTFGAGSRLTVL.